This TCR beta chain emerged from a study of T cell responses to AZD1222 COVID-19 vaccine. Study-level points and caveats: Among spike-specific TCRs, nearly half reportedly target unmutated variant regions.

About this clone: Its antigen is unknown.

Assay: immunoSEQ multiplex PCR; the TCRdb copy retains only in-frame clones and omits some. The sample holds about 150,000 clones, over 70% seen once. The clonotype was recovered from an adult who received the AZD1222 COVID-19 vaccine. The specimen comprised peripheral blood, sampled 28 days after the second AZD1222 dose.

The DNA for the CDR3 is TGCGCCAGCAGCTTGGGAGGGCCAGCTAATGAAAAACTGTTTTTT. Amino acids: CASSLGGPANEKLFF. V and J are TRBV5-1 and TRBJ1-4; D uncertain. Germline CDR1 reads SGHRS; CDR2 reads YFSETQ. CDR3 length equals 15 residues. V gave up 0 bases and J gave up 3 bases, with 9 bases separating them. Together with reference TRBV5-1 and TRBJ1-4, the CDR3 gives the full variable domain: KAGVTQTPRYLIKTRGQQVTLSCSPISGHRSVSWYQQTPGQGLQFLFEYFSETQRNKGNFPGRFSGRQFSNSRSEMNVSTLELGDSALYLCASSLGGPANEKLFFGSGTQLSVL.